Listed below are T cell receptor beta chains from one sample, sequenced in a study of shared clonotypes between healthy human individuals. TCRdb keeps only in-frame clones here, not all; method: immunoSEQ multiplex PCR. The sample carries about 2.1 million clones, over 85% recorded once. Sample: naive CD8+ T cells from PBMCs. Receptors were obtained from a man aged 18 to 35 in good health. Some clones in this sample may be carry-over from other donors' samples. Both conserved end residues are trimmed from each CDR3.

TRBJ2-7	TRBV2	ASSDERLSYEQY
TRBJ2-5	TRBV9	ASSASRGTPGETQY
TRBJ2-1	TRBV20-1	SAFYNEQF
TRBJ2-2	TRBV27	ASSLTSLGTGELF
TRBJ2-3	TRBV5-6	ASSAGGLAGRDTQY
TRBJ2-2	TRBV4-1	ASSQRLAGENTGELF
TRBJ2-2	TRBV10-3	AISEWRTRGTGELF
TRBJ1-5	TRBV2	ASSSIRRAQIISQH
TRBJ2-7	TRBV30	AWRDPGDYEQY
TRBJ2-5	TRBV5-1	ASSSPSETGVRETQY
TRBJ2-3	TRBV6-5	ASSYNLGPTDTQY
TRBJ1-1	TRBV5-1	ASSQSNPGQGGEAF
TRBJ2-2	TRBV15	ATRASGNTGELF
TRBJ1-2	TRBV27	ASSLSSSYGYT
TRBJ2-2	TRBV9	ASSVGAGGRTGELF
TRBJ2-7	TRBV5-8	ASSLEGLSYEQY
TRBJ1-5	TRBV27	ASRPTGSNQPQH
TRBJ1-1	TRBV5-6	ASSFTENTEAF
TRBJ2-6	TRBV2	ASNRDSGANVLT
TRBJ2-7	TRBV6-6	ASSGGTGVEEQY
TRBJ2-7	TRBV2	ASSGDYRGEQY
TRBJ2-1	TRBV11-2	ASSTYKREGQSWNEQF
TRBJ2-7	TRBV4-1	ASSQVPQGDEQY
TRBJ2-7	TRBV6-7	ASSVRDRAGQY
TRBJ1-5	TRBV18	ASSPDVGTPNQPQH
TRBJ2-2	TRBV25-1	ASSETGRGTGELF
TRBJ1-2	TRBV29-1	SSTQGAPRYGYT
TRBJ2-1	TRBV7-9	ASSLGLHYNEQF